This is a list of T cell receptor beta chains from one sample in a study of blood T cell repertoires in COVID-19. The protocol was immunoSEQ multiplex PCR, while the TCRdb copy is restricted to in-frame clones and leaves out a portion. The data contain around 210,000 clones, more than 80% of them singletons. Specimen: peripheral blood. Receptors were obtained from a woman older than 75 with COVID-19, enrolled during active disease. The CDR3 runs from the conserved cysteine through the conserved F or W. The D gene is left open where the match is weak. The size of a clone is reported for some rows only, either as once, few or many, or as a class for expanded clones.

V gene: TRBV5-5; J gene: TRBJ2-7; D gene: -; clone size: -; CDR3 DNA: TGTGCCAGCAGCTTCACAGGCGATCACCTCTACGAGCAGTACTTC; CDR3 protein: CASSFTGDHLYEQYF
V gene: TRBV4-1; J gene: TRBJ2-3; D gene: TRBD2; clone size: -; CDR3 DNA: TGCGCCAGCAGCCCCCCGGTTAGCGGGGTAACAGATACGCAGTATTTT; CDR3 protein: CASSPPVSGVTDTQYF
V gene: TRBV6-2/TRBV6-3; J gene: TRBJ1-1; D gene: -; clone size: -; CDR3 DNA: TGTGCCAGCAGTTACGACAGGCACACTGAAGCTTTCTTT; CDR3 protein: CASSYDRHTEAFF
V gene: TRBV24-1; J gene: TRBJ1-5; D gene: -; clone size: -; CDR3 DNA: TGTGCCACCAGTCACTCAGGGGCCCTTCTGGATCAGCCCCAGCATTTT; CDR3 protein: CATSHSGALLDQPQHF
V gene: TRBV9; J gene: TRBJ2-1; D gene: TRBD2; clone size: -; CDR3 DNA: TGTGCCAGCAGCGCAACGACTAGCTTGGTTAATGAGCAGTTCTTC; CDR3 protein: CASSATTSLVNEQFF
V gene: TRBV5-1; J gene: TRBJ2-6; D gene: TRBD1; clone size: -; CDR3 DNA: TGCGCCAGCAGCTACTCCGGGACAGGGTCAGGGGCCAACGTCCTGACTTTC; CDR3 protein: CASSYSGTGSGANVLTF
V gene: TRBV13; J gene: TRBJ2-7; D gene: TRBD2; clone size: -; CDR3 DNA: TGTGCCAGCAGCGCCCGGGGGCTAGCGGGAGCCGAGCAGTACTTC; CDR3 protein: CASSARGLAGAEQYF
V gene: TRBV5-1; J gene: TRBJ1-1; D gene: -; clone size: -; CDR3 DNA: TGCGCCAGCAGCTTGGAACCAGGAGGGAACACTGAAGCTTTCTTT; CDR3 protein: CASSLEPGGNTEAFF
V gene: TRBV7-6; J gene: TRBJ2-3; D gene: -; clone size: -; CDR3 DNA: TGTGCCAGCAGCTCGGGACTGAGGGGCACAGATACGCAGTATTTT; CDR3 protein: CASSSGLRGTDTQYF
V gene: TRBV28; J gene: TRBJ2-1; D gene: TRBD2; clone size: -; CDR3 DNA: TGTGCCAGCACGGGGGGTCAACTAGCGGGAGCCCAGTTCTTC; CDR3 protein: CASTGGQLAGAQFF
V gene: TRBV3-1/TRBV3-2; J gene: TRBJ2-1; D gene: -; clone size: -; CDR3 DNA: TGTGCCAGCAGCCAGTATCAGGGATATGAGCAGTTCTTC; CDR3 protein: CASSQYQGYEQFF
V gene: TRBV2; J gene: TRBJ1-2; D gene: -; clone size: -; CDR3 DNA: TGTGCCAGCAGTGAAAGGGGCAGGGATACTGGCTACACCTTC; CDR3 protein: CASSERGRDTGYTF
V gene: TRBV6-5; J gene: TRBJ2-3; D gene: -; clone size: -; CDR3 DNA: TGTGCCAGCAGTTACTCGACCGAGGCGGATACGCAGTATTTT; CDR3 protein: CASSYSTEADTQYF
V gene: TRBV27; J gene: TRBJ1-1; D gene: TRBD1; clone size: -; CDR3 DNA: TGTGCCAGCAGTAAACAGGGGGGAGGCACTGAAGCTTTCTTT; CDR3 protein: CASSKQGGGTEAFF
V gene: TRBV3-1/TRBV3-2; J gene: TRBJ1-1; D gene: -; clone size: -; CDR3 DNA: TGTGCCAGCAGCCCGAACCTACAGGGTGAAGCTTTCTTT; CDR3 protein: CASSPNLQGEAFF
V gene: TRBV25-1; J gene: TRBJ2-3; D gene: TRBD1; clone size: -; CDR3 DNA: TGTGCCAGCAGTGGAACGACAGGGGAGGTCACAGATACGCAGTATTTT; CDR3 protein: CASSGTTGEVTDTQYF
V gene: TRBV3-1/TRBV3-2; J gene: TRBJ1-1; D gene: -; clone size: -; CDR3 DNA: TGTGCCAGCACCACAGCCGGATTTAACACTGAAGCTTTCTTT; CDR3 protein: CASTTAGFNTEAFF
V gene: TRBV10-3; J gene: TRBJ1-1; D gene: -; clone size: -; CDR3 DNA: TGTGCCATCAGTGGGACACAGAACACTGAAGCTTTCTTT; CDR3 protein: CAISGTQNTEAFF
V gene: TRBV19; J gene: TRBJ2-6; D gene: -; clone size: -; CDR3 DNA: TGTGCCAGTAGTATAGGAGGCCAGGGGACTGGGGCCAACGTCCTGACTTTC; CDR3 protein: CASSIGGQGTGANVLTF
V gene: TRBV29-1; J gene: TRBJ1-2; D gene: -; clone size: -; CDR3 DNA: TGCAGCGTTGCGGGTCGCAGCCCTGGCTACACCTTC; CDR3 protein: CSVAGRSPGYTF
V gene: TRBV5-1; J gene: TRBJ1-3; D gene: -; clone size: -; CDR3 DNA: TGCGCCAGCAGCCCTTCAGGACAGCACGCGGGAAACACCATATATTTT; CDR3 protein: CASSPSGQHAGNTIYF
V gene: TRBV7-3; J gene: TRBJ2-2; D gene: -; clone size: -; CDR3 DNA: TGTGCCAGCAGCCCCCGGGTAAGGGCGCGAGGGCCCGGGGAGCTGTTTTTT; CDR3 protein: CASSPRVRARGPGELFF
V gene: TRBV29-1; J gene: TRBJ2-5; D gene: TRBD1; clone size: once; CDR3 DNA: TGCAGCGTTGATCAGGGGGCCGAAGAGACCCAGTACTTC; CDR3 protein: CSVDQGAEETQYF
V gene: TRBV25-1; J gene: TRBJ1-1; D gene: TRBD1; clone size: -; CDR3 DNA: TGTGCCAGCAGTGAAACCCTGACAGGGGAAGCTTTCTTT; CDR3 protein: CASSETLTGEAFF
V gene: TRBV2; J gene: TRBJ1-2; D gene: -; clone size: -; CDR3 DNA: TGTGCCAGCAGTGAATGGGGCGAGTCGGGACATCGCCTCGATGGCTACACCTTC; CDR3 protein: CASSEWGESGHRLDGYTF